This T cell receptor beta chain derives from a study of a mutant IDH1 vaccine in newly diagnosed glioma (dated by TCRdb to about 2021). In the study overall: Patients received eight vaccinations in weeks 1, 3, 5, 7, 11, 15, 19 and 23, corresponding to visits V03 through V10. In the chemotherapy-containing groups, vaccination started alongside temozolomide cycles, whereas in patients who had radiotherapy alone it started 4-6 weeks after radiotherapy. Peripheral blood was drawn at six visits: V03 (baseline), V05, V07, V10, V12 and V13. Prior to enrollment, standard therapy consisting of radiotherapy alone, temozolomide alone, or radiochemotherapy with temozolomide had been administered to patients, with the combination being received by most patients. Longitudinal TCRB deep sequencing was performed for 20 to 25 treated patients wherever samples were available for exploratory analyses. The approximately 32 treated patients were about 60% male and around 40% female, with a mean age of around 40 years.

What the study reported, not specific to this receptor: Across multiple MHC alleles, vaccine-induced immune responses were seen in approximately 93% of patients. Changes in the top peripheral T cell clonotypes picked up by TCRB sequencing did not appear to be linked to pseudoprogression. The authors stated that sample limitations prevented analyses of patient blood samples from being reproduced. PBMC samples for TCRB deep sequencing were selected based on availability.

This clone was seen a few times. This clone's antigen is unknown. The input lacks base qualities; no much larger clone sits a single base away. The library was built by means of the immunoSEQ multiplex PCR assay. Rearranged TCR beta chain sequences were amplified using the hsTCRB Kit according to the manufacturer's protocol. An Illumina MiSeq was used to sequence the TCRB libraries. Per the original workflow: The kit vendor's proprietary platform handled demultiplexing, trimming and gene mapping. TCRdb re-hosts the immuneACCESS table, in-frame sequences only. Its copies lack some clones; in the studies checked, an unresolved V gene accounts for under half of them, and the cause for the rest is not known. The D gene and trimming were derived from the DNA, and the V and J assignments and clone size from that table. Across this sample there are tens of thousands of clones, with over 75% seen only once. 13% of the sample belongs to the ten largest clones.

V gives up 5 bases and J gives up 2 bases, and the segment between their germline ends measures 5 bases. Via the germline V gene, CDR1 is SGHTA and CDR2 FQGNSA. The CDR3 measures 12 amino acids from cysteine to phenylalanine. CDR3 DNA only is kept here, 36 bases in frame from base 1. What the time point label conveys for this sample: week 23, last vaccination. Every vaccine dose consisted of 300 ug of a 20-mer mutant IDH1 peptide in Montanide, administered subcutaneously together with topical imiquimod. All donors had newly diagnosed IDH1-mutant astrocytomas of WHO grade 3 or 4 that showed loss of nuclear ATRX. The samples were drawn from NOA16, a multicentre, single-arm, open-label phase I trial in Germany that tested a mutant IDH1 peptide vaccine in humans for the first time. Genomic DNA for TCRB sequencing was isolated from EDTA blood with the DNeasy Blood and Tissue Kit.

Sample: PBMCs, taken from a glioma patient whose treatment included an IDH1 peptide vaccine. The chain was built from TRBV7-2 and TRBJ2-3; no D gene is confidently identified. This receptor was taken from a man between 18 and 35 years old with glioma. The CDR3 in this case is CASSHYTDTQYF. The sequenced DNA is TGTGCCAGCAGCCACTACACAGATACGCAGTATTTT.